This T cell receptor (beta chain) was sequenced in a study of cytomegalovirus exposure and HLA in healthy donors. As for the study in general: An earlier analysis identified approximately 110 million unique TCR beta sequences in about 200 million T cells. Study outcomes and limitations: An apparent linkage of common viral pathogens to several of the most significant clusters emerged in a later analysis. Researchers catalogued about 160 TCR beta chains as cytomegalovirus-associated. In a later analysis, TCR beta V- and J-gene trimming was associated with a missense DCLRE1C variant.

CDR3 length equals 19 residues. J gave up 0 bases and V 4 bases, and 9 bases lay outside the gene matches. Per germline, CDR1 SNHLY and CDR2 FYNNEI. Primers: 60 Vbeta forward and 13 Jbeta reverse. Using immunoSEQ multiplex PCR, the repertoire was profiled, and TCRdb retains in-frame clones only, with some absent. The sample has over 100,000 clones; 8.5% to 10% are singletons. This clone was found a few times. As yet, its antigen is unknown. Sequencing was done on a sample of PBMCs. The receptor comes from a man between 35 and 55 years old in good health and CMV-seronegative. V usage is TRBV2 and J usage is TRBJ2-3, with TRBD2 matching 14 bases. The CDR3 sequence: CASSGSGTSGGTSTDTQYF. CDR3 DNA: TGTGCCAGCAGTGGATCCGGGACTAGCGGGGGAACTAGCACAGATACGCAGTATTTT.